This record covers a single T cell receptor (beta chain). CDR1 and CDR2 (germline): MGHRA, YSYEKL. V lost 0 bases and J 8 bases, leaving 16 bases between the germline ends. The CDR3 runs 15 residues. Generated by immunoSEQ multiplex PCR, the TCRdb table keeps only in-frame clones and is missing some. The sample consists of under 200,000 clones, approximately 89% of them appearing once. These data originate in a study of blood T cell repertoires in COVID-19. The chain carries TRBV4-1 and TRBJ1-2, with D possibly being TRBD1 (5 bases). Material: peripheral blood. The receptor comes from a man in his 70s with acute or convalescent COVID-19. The CDR3 DNA sequence: TGCGCCAGCAGCCAAGATCGGAGGGGAATAACGGGCTACACCTTC. This sequence encodes CASSQDRRGITGYTF.